The TCR beta chain under discussion was sequenced for a study of cytomegalovirus exposure and HLA in healthy donors. As for the study in general: Early released data had about 85 million unique TCRs, all coming from HLA-typed donors.

Of note for this clone: What it binds is not known.

Study-wide findings and caveats: Earlier results showed most TCR beta V segments being productive about 90% or about 30% of the time. Sequencing artifact likely explains a cluster of highly shared sequence variants.

This PCR relied on a set of 60 Vbeta primers and 13 Jbeta primers. The table came from immunoSEQ multiplex PCR; TCRdb's copy has only in-frame clones and leaves some out. The sample carries about 140,000 clones, approximately 70% recorded once. Sample: PBMCs. This TCR came from a woman aged 30 to 39 in good health and CMV-seronegative.

The CDR3 coding sequence is TGTGCCAGTAGTATAACAGACACAAATGGCTACACCTTC. Protein sequence: CASSITDTNGYTF. V and J are TRBV19 and TRBJ1-2, with D hard to call. CDR3 length: 13 residues. Germline V gives CDR1 LNHDA, CDR2 SQIVND (reference sequence). Trimming removed 2 bases at V and 6 bases at J, with 10 bases between. The whole variable domain, remainder taken from reference TRBV19 and TRBJ1-2, is DGGITQSPKYLFRKEGQNVTLSCEQNLNHDAMYWYRQDPGQGLRLIYYSQIVNDFQKGDIAEGYSVSREKKESFPLTVTSAQKNPTAFYLCASSITDTNGYTFGSGTRLTVV.